The 11 T cell receptor beta chains listed next were all sequenced from one sample in a study of long-term antiretroviral therapy in people with HIV. Runs used v3.0 of the immunoSEQ assay and were done at survey level. Generated by immunoSEQ multiplex PCR, the TCRdb table keeps only in-frame clones and is missing some. Altogether about 22,000 clones are present, approximately 88% being singletons, with the ten largest covering around 4%. This specimen consisted of unsorted PBMCs, obtained about 5.7 years after starting antiretroviral therapy. Every receptor here comes from a man aged 30 to 39 with HIV.

The V and J genes are TRBV10-3 and TRBJ2-1; TRBD2 agrees at 13 bases. CDR1 ENHRY and CDR2 SYGVKD come from the germline V gene. This CDR3 is 18 amino acids long. V dropped 2 bases and J dropped 3; count of bases not matched to a gene: 7. Written as DNA, the CDR3 is TGTGCCATCAGTGAGGGACTAGCGGGGGCTCGGGACTACAATGAGCAGTTCTTC. Protein: CAISEGLAGARDYNEQFF.

This clone was picked up a small number of times. The V call is TRBV7-9, the J call TRBJ1-2, with D possibly TRBD1 on 6 matching bases. Germline CDR1 SEHNR, CDR2 FQNEAQ (reference sequence). Trimming removed 3 bases from V and 12 bases from J, with 11 bases in between. The CDR3 consists of 11 residues. DNA of the CDR3: TGTGCCAGCAGCTTTCCCAGGGGTGACACCTTC. Translating gives CASSFPRGDTF.

The chain has TRBV18 and TRBJ1-1, with unresolved D. Germline CDR1 KGHSH, CDR2 LQKENI. Trimming left V 4 bases short and J 8 bases short, with 8 bases between. The CDR3 sequence is 11 residues long. CDR3 in amino acids: CASSRRQEAFF. The CDR3 nucleotides are TGTGCCAGCTCACGGAGGCAGGAAGCTTTCTTT.

The J gene is TRBJ1-6, the V gene TRBV5-6; 8 bases agree with TRBD1. The CDR3 is 17 residues long. From germline, CDR1 is SGHDT and CDR2 YYEEEE. J gave up 6 bases and V 2 bases, and 10 bases lay outside the gene matches. Here the CDR3 DNA reads TGTGCCAGCAGCTTAGCCAGGGGGCTAAACCTTAATTCACCCCTCCACTTT. Its protein product is CASSLARGLNLNSPLHF.

The J gene is TRBJ1-1, the V gene TRBV30; 7 bases map to TRBD1. CDR3 length: 13 amino acids. Germline V gene lookup returns CDR1 GTSNPN and CDR2 SVGIG (reference sequence). Trimming took 5 bases from V and 0 from J; bases not matched to a gene: 3. The CDR3 here is CAWGDRMNTEAFF. Written as DNA, the CDR3 is TGTGCCTGGGGGGACAGAATGAACACTGAAGCTTTCTTT.

The CDR3: CASSLNRLAGEQYF. CDR3 coding DNA: TGTGCCAGCAGTTTAAATAGACTAGCAGGTGAGCAGTACTTC. The V gene is TRBV27, the J gene TRBJ2-7; 7 positions match TRBD2. This CDR3 comprises 14 residues. The germline V gene encodes CDR1 MNHEY and CDR2 SMNVEV (reference sequence). V trimming: 2 bases; J trimming: 7 bases; junction bases outside the gene matches: 8.

The chain recombines TRBV18 with TRBJ1-1; D gene ambiguous. Trimming cost V 2 bases and J 3 bases, with 16 bases left between them. The CDR3 runs to 16 residues. Germline assignment: CDR1 KGHSH and CDR2 LQKENI. The CDR3 DNA reads as TGTGCCAGCTCACCAGAGTCCGTCGGGCTGGACACTGAAGCTTTCTTT. This codes for CASSPESVGLDTEAFF.

This clone was observed a handful of times. The chain couples TRBV18 to TRBJ1-2; D uncertain. The CDR3 has 16 amino acids. Germline V lookup: CDR1 KGHSH, CDR2 LQKENI. V lost 0 bases to trimming and J lost 4 bases, with 15 bases between them. CDR3 region: CASSPPQKWPTYGYTF. The CDR3 DNA reads as TGTGCCAGCTCACCACCTCAGAAGTGGCCCACCTATGGCTACACCTTC.

The J gene is TRBJ2-7, the V gene TRBV5-4; no definite D call. The germline V gene has CDR1 SGHNT and CDR2 YYREEE (reference sequence). The CDR3 consists of 15 residues. Between the trimmed V and J ends, which lost 0 bases and 0 bases, there was a span of 10 bases. In DNA, the CDR3 is TGTGCCAGCAGCTTGGACGGTAAGAGCTCCTACGAGCAGTACTTC. This sequence encodes CASSLDGKSSYEQYF.

The J gene is TRBJ1-4, the V gene TRBV7-9; 7 bases line up with TRBD1. This CDR3 comprises 17 residues. Per germline, CDR1 SEHNR and CDR2 FQNEAQ (reference sequence). After removal of 5 bases from V and 0 bases from J, the junction contained 9 bases not matched to a gene. The CDR3 DNA sequence: TGTGCCAGCAGCCGATCGGGACAGTATGCAACTAATGAAAAACTGTTTTTT. Its translation is CASSRSGQYATNEKLFF.

V usage is TRBV4-3 and J usage is TRBJ2-5; D is perhaps TRBD1 or TRBD2 (5 bases each). The CDR3 contains 16 residues. V was shortened by 1 base and J by 5 bases, with 17 bases between the two germline ends. Germline V gene lookup returns CDR1 LGHNA and CDR2 YSLEER. In DNA form, the CDR3 reads TGCGCCAGCAGCCAAGGTGCGTCCGGGACGATGGAGACCCAGTACTTC. Protein: CASSQGASGTMETQYF.